The entry that follows covers one TCR beta chain sequence. TCRdb reanalysed the 5' RACE reads using MiXCR and keeps one entry per CDR3 protein. The sample carries over 45,000 distinct CDR3 sequences, roughly 12% recorded once. This sample is drawn from a study of spatial heterogeneity in lung cancer. On the study more broadly: Each time, sequencing found more beta-chain sequences than alpha-chain sequences.

There are 16 residues in the CDR3. The V gene end was trimmed by 1 base and the J gene end by 3 bases; junction bases not matched to a gene: 4. The V gene's germline CDR1 is LGHDT and CDR2 YNNKEL (reference sequence). Specified time point: blood at routine non-recurrence follow-up after resection. Sequences were derived from PBMCs, sampled at follow-up. The gene calls are TRBV3-1 and TRBJ2-2; 8 nucleotides agree with TRBD1. The origin of this receptor is a male donor with early-stage non-small cell lung cancer. CDR3 DNA sequence: TGTGCCAGCAGCCAAGTCGGGACAGGTCACACCGGGGAGCTGTTTTTT. It encodes CASSQVGTGHTGELFF.